A single T cell receptor (beta chain) is shown here with its context. Its antigen is still unknown. These data are taken from a study of a mutant IDH1 vaccine in newly diagnosed glioma. Broader study findings: Pseudoprogression apparently tracked independently of changes in top peripheral T cell clonotypes.

Libraries were prepared by immunoSEQ multiplex PCR; TCRdb keeps only in-frame clonotypes and omits some of them. The data hold approximately 60,000 clones, with roughly nine tenths observed a single time. Documented time point: week 35, safety follow-up. The investigators gave 300 ug of mutant IDH1 20-mer peptide in each vaccine dose, together with topical imiquimod. Patients were given eight vaccinations, scheduled in weeks 1, 3, 5, 7, 11, 15, 19 and 23. Trimming took off 4 bases at V and 1 base at J, with 17 bases between the two ends. Germline V gene lookup returns CDR1 SEHNR and CDR2 FQNEAQ (reference sequence). The CDR3 extends over 18 amino acids.

The TCR originated in a man aged 40-50 years with glioma. The rearrangement joins TRBV7-9 to TRBJ2-6; D unclear. The material sequenced was PBMCs, taken from a glioma patient whose treatment included an IDH1 peptide vaccine. The CDR3 DNA is TGTGCCAGCAGCTCCACAGAGTTTAGGTTTTCTGGGGCCAACGTCCTGACTTTC. It codes for CASSSTEFRFSGANVLTF.